This T cell receptor (beta chain) was retrieved from a study of T cells in Graves' hyperthyroidism and ophthalmopathy. Study-wide points: Ophthalmopathy was predicted by the model a median of about 6.7 months ahead of onset. A 13 V-J model separated ophthalmopathy from stable hyperthyroidism.

RNA transcripts yielded amplified TCR beta CDR3 regions. First-round RT-PCR targeting the TCR CDR3 was performed with the HTBI primer set. TCRdb called the multiplex PCR reads again in MiXCR, with one record for every CDR3 protein. The data show 600,000 to 700,000 distinct CDR3 sequences, 40% to 55% seen once. For this clonotype: Its antigen remains unknown.

Uncontrolled infection, other autoimmune disease, pregnancy and lactation each barred patients from inclusion. Diagnoses rested on clinical symptoms, serum thyroxine and TRAb, thyroid ultrasound and orbital computed tomography. The V and J ends lost 5 bases and 3 bases respectively, with 5 bases between them. Germline CDR1 reads MGHDK; CDR2 reads SYGVNS. This CDR3 is 12 amino acids long. Material: peripheral blood or thyroid tissue (not recorded which). This chain joins TRBV25-1 and TRBJ1-3; D is ambiguous. This sequence originates from an adult man with Graves' disease, either hyperthyroidism or ophthalmopathy (not recorded which). DNA for the CDR3: TGTGCCAGCAGTTTTCATGGAAACACCATATATTTT. Translated, it gives CASSFHGNTIYF.